This T cell receptor (beta chain) came from a study of blood T cell repertoires in COVID-19. Data came from immunoSEQ multiplex PCR; TCRdb stores just in-frame clones and leaves some out. The data contain roughly 130,000 clones, 75% to 85% of them singletons. Deletions cut 4 bases from V and 4 bases from J, with 10 bases between. The CDR3 loop spans 14 amino acids. Germline V gene sequence: CDR1 LNHDA, CDR2 SQIVND (reference sequence). The rearrangement links TRBV19 to TRBJ2-2, with a tentative D call TRBD2 (6 bases). Input material: peripheral blood. The clonotype originates from a woman between 70 and 85 years old with COVID-19, enrolled during active disease. The CDR3 region is CASSTGGGTGELFF. The CDR3 coding sequence is TGTGCCAGTAGTACCGGGGGAGGCACCGGGGAGCTGTTTTTT. The variable domain in full, completed from reference TRBV19 and TRBJ2-2, reads DGGITQSPKYLFRKEGQNVTLSCEQNLNHDAMYWYRQDPGQGLRLIYYSQIVNDFQKGDIAEGYSVSREKKESFPLTVTSAQKNPTAFYLCASSTGGGTGELFFGEGSRLTVL.